The 25 T cell receptor beta chains below were found in one sample sequenced in a study of type 1 regulatory T cells (dated by TCRdb to about 2021). Their specific antigens are unknown. For sequencing, an Illumina MiSeq was employed. Using fastp at Q25 and MiXCR, TCRdb reprocessed the public reads and kept productive beta chains. Under each unique CDR3 protein, matching rows form one entry showing the most common genes and DNA. For this sample there are more than 60,000 distinct CDR3 sequences; around 62% appear just once. The ten largest make up around 1.9% of the sample. The sequenced sample consisted of cultured non-Tr1 T cells, either the whole culture or a sorted T cell fraction (not recorded which). According to the study, the label for this sample's cell subset or site signals: non-Tr1 population from the T-allo10 product. The receptors stem from a human donor in good health.

This chain joins TRBV20-1 and TRBJ2-3; no reliable D call. Trimming shortened V by 2 bases and J by 2 bases, and 8 bases separated the two germline ends. Germline V CDR1 and CDR2: DFQATT, SNEGSKA (reference sequence). The CDR3 is 13 amino acids. The CDR3 region has the DNA TGCAGTGCTAGAACGCTACTCACAGATACGCAGTATTTT. It codes for CSARTLLTDTQYF.

This clonotype was counted only a few times. V and J are TRBV2 and TRBJ2-7; D possibly corresponds to TRBD2 (6 bases). The V end was cut by 2 bases, the J end by 2 bases, with 16 bases between. Germline values: CDR1 SNHLY, CDR2 FYNNEI. CDR3 length equals 16 residues. The CDR3 is CASSERRRGDAYEQYF. In nucleotides, the CDR3 is TGTGCCAGCAGTGAACGCCGGCGCGGGGACGCCTACGAGCAGTACTTC.

The CDR3 spells CASSLTPAEQETQYF. CDR3 nucleotides: TGTGCCAGCAGCTTAACTCCCGCGGAACAAGAGACCCAGTACTTC. V is TRBV7-3 and J is TRBJ2-5; D remains ambiguous. There are 15 residues in the CDR3. CDR1 SGHTA and CDR2 FQGTGA come from the germline V gene. The V gene lost 0 bases and the J gene lost 2 bases, with 10 bases spanning the gap.

The chain is built from TRBV27 and TRBJ2-7, with a weak D call TRBD2 (5 bases). This CDR3 is built from 15 residues. Trimming pared 6 bases from V and 2 bases from J, leaving 17 bases between. Germline CDR1 reads MNHEY; CDR2 reads SMNVEV (reference sequence). This CDR3 is CASSFSQDGTYEQYF. CDR3 nucleotide sequence: TGTGCCAGCAGCTTCTCCCAGGACGGGACCTACGAGCAGTACTTC.

In its sample, this clonotype was seen a few times. The chain joins TRBV2 to TRBJ2-7; D gene unclear. Per germline, CDR1 SNHLY and CDR2 FYNNEI. V was cut by 1 base and J by 0 bases, with 7 bases left in between. The CDR3 loop spans 14 amino acids. CDR3 nucleotides: TGTGCCAGCAGTGAAGACAGAAGCTCCTACGAGCAGTACTTC. This encodes CASSEDRSSYEQYF.

Only a few counts were recorded for this clonotype. V and J are TRBV24-1 and TRBJ1-5; TRBD1 aligns across 10 bases. The CDR3 is 14 residues long. Germline CDR1 and CDR2: KGHDR and SFDVKD. V gave up 2 bases and J gave up 15 bases; unmatched junction bases: 9. In DNA, the CDR3 is TGTGCCACCAGTGATTACCCCGGGACAGGGGCATTGCATTTT. Protein product: CATSDYPGTGALHF.

The chain recombines TRBV12-3 or TRBV12-4 with TRBJ1-5; TRBD1 matches 7 bases. Unmatched junction bases numbered 10, after V lost 6 bases and J lost 5 bases. This CDR3 comprises 15 residues. This CDR3 reads CASSRGTAEDQPQHF. CDR3 coding DNA: TGTGCCAGCAGCCGAGGGACAGCGGAAGATCAGCCCCAGCATTTT.

Only a few counts were recorded for this clonotype. The J gene is TRBJ1-1, the V gene TRBV5-1, with 7 positions matching TRBD1. The germline gives CDR1 SGHRS, CDR2 YFSETQ. The CDR3 is 15 amino acids. V shed 5 bases, J shed 4 bases, and the junction held 11 bases outside the gene matches. CDR3 nucleotides: TGCGCCAGCAGAAGATTGAGCAGGGGGGGCACTGAAGCTTTCTTT. As protein: CASRRLSRGGTEAFF. Variable domain in full (rest from reference TRBV5-1 and TRBJ1-1): KAGVTQTPRYLIKTRGQQVTLSCSPISGHRSVSWYQQTPGQGLQFLFEYFSETQRNKGNFPGRFSGRQFSNSRSEMNVSTLELGDSALYLCASRRLSRGGTEAFFGQGTRLTVV.

The V and J genes are TRBV12-3 or TRBV12-4 and TRBJ2-1; D ambiguous. The length of the CDR3 is 14 residues. Trimming pared 6 bases from V and 0 bases from J, leaving 9 bases between. This CDR3 is CASREASSYNEQFF. The CDR3 DNA sequence: TGTGCCAGCAGAGAGGCGAGCTCCTACAATGAGCAGTTCTTC.

The gene calls are TRBV3-1 and TRBJ1-1; D is ambiguous. Trimming stripped 2 bases from V and 3 bases from J, with 4 bases between. The CDR3 runs to 12 residues. CDR1 and CDR2 (germline): LGHDT, YNNKEL (reference sequence). The DNA for the CDR3 is TGTGCCAGCAGCCAATCCGACACTGAAGCTTTCTTT. It encodes CASSQSDTEAFF.

This chain uses TRBV6-2 or TRBV6-3 with TRBJ2-7; D possibly corresponds to TRBD2 (6 bases). Looked up from germline, CDR1 is MNHEY and CDR2 is SVGEGT. The CDR3 is 14 residues long. V was shortened by 7 bases and J by 0 bases, with 13 bases between the two germline ends. In DNA, the CDR3 is TGTGCCAGCATCCTTAGCGGAACCTCCTACGAGCAGTACTTC. It yields the protein CASILSGTSYEQYF.

V gene TRBV20-1 combines with J gene TRBJ2-7; 11 bases are shared with TRBD2. The length of the CDR3 is 13 residues. Germline V gene data show CDR1 as DFQATT and CDR2 as SNEGSKA (reference sequence). V was pared by 6 bases and J by 6 bases, with 7 bases of the junction left unmatched. CDR3 region: CSANSGRAPEQYF. The CDR3 coding sequence is TGCAGTGCAAATAGCGGGAGGGCCCCCGAGCAGTACTTC.

On this clonotype itself: The germline gene is not matched at one end of the junction; a read error may be the cause. The rearrangement joins TRBV2 to TRBJ2-1; 7 bases match TRBD2. Germline V gene lookup returns CDR1 SNHLY and CDR2 FYNNEI. CDR3 length: 14 residues. In DNA, the CDR3 is TGTGCCAGCAGTGTGACTAGCAGCTACAATGAACAGTTCTTC. Residues: CASSVTSSYNEQFF.

The chain uses TRBV2 and TRBJ2-1, with 7 bases that match TRBD2. Germline CDR1 is SNHLY and CDR2 is FYNNEI. With 6 bases clipped from V and 6 bases from J, the junction kept 5 bases outside the gene matches. The CDR3 runs 13 residues. The DNA for the CDR3 is TGTGCCAGCAGGGGGAGCGGGATCAATGAGCAGTTCTTC. This encodes CASRGSGINEQFF.

This chain connects TRBV29-1 to TRBJ2-7, with 9 bases aligning to TRBD1. Trimming took 6 bases from V and 6 from J; bases not matched to a gene: 9. There are 13 residues in the CDR3. Germline assignment: CDR1 SQVTM and CDR2 ANQGSEA. CDR3 nucleotide sequence: TGCAGCGTCGCCCGGGACAGGGTGGGCGAGCAGTACTTC. It specifies CSVARDRVGEQYF.

This rearrangement joins TRBV5-1 to TRBJ2-5, with TRBD1 matching 9 bases. V lost 4 bases to trimming and J lost 5 bases; unmatched junction nucleotides: 9. CDR3 length: 15 amino acids. Germline loops: CDR1 SGHRS, CDR2 YFSETQ. CDR3 in DNA: TGCGCCAGCAGCCCCAGGACAGGGGCGGTTGAGACCCAGTACTTC. This translates into CASSPRTGAVETQYF. Variable domain in full (rest from reference TRBV5-1 and TRBJ2-5): KAGVTQTPRYLIKTRGQQVTLSCSPISGHRSVSWYQQTPGQGLQFLFEYFSETQRNKGNFPGRFSGRQFSNSRSEMNVSTLELGDSALYLCASSPRTGAVETQYFGPGTRLLVL.

The chain has TRBV24-1 and TRBJ1-5; D is unresolved. The CDR3 sequence is 12 residues long. CDR1 and CDR2 from the germline V gene are KGHDR and SFDVKD. The V end lost 6 bases, the J end lost 1 base, and 3 bases lay between the germline ends. The CDR3 DNA is TGTGCCACCAGTACCAGCAATCAGCCCCAGCATTTT. Encoded protein: CATSTSNQPQHF.

V and J are TRBV20-1 and TRBJ1-5, with D possibly TRBD1 on 5 matching bases. This CDR3 is built from 12 residues. The ends were cut back, 5 bases at V and 4 bases at J, with 9 bases in the middle. Germline assignment: CDR1 DFQATT and CDR2 SNEGSKA (reference sequence). CDR3 amino acids: CSAGDANQPQHF. For the CDR3, the DNA is TGCAGTGCTGGGGACGCGAATCAGCCCCAGCATTTT.

This clonotype was counted only a few times. V and J are TRBV18 and TRBJ2-1; possible D gene TRBD2, 7 bases. From germline, CDR1 is KGHSH and CDR2 LQKENI. The CDR3 has 16 residues. The V gene lost 3 bases and the J gene lost 6 bases, with 18 bases spanning the gap. CDR3 sequence reads: CASSPLSPGGGNEQFF. The DNA for the CDR3 is TGTGCCAGCTCACCCTTATCTCCGGGGGGCGGCAATGAGCAGTTCTTC.

A word on this clonotype: Being one base from a much bigger clone, this may be a read error. The V and J genes are TRBV7-2 and TRBJ2-1, with D perhaps matching TRBD2 (5 bases). Germline loops: CDR1 SGHTA, CDR2 FQGNSA. Trimming took off 1 base at V and 15 bases at J, with 13 bases between the two ends. CDR3 length equals 12 residues. The DNA for the CDR3 is TGTGCCAGCAGCTTAGAAAGCGGTGGGTGGTTCTTC. This gives the protein CASSLESGGWFF.

The CDR3 spells CSAENGHRGEQFF. In DNA, the CDR3 is TGCAGTGCCGAGAACGGACATCGTGGTGAGCAGTTCTTC. The chain has TRBV20-1 and TRBJ2-1; possibly TRBD1 for D (5 bases). CDR1 is DFQATT, CDR2 SNEGSKA, per germline (reference sequence). Between the trimmed V and J ends, which lost 6 bases and 9 bases, there was a span of 18 bases. The CDR3 spans 13 residues.

The CDR3, as DNA: TGTGCCAGCAGCGTAGGTGGCCGACTCGATCAGCCCCAGCATTTT. Encoded protein: CASSVGGRLDQPQHF. The V gene is TRBV9, the J gene TRBJ1-5, with D uncertain. The CDR3 is 15 residues long. Trimming took 0 bases from V and 5 from J, leaving 12 bases between them. The germline V gene encodes CDR1 SGDLS and CDR2 YYNGEE.

This clonotype was observed a few times. The chain is built from TRBV9 and TRBJ2-3; 8 nucleotides agree with TRBD1. V shed 4 bases, J shed 6 bases, and the junction held 16 bases outside the gene matches. The CDR3 is made up of 17 amino acids. Looked up from germline, CDR1 is SGDLS and CDR2 is YYNGEE. The chain's CDR3 is CASSPRLTRTGLDTQYF. The CDR3 bases are TGTGCCAGCAGCCCCAGACTAACCAGGACAGGGTTGGATACGCAGTATTTT.

The V call is TRBV5-6, the J call TRBJ2-3; possible D gene TRBD2, 5 bases. V lost 1 base, J lost 4 bases, and 16 bases lay in between. Germline lookup yields CDR1 SGHDT and CDR2 YYEEEE. The CDR3 is 16 residues long. This chain's CDR3 is CASSLILSGLSDTQYF. The CDR3, as DNA: TGTGCCAGCAGCTTGATTCTAAGCGGTCTTTCAGATACGCAGTATTTT.

A single count supports this clonotype. The V call is TRBV5-1, the J call TRBJ2-5; D is perhaps TRBD1 (6 bases). This CDR3 has 14 residues. V was shortened by 0 bases and J by 4 bases, with 10 bases between the two germline ends. The germline V gene has CDR1 SGHRS and CDR2 YFSETQ. For the CDR3, the DNA is TGCGCCAGCAGCTTGGGGGCAGGGGCAGAGACCCAGTACTTC. This gives the protein CASSLGAGAETQYF.